The next 27 T cell receptor beta chains were all read from a single sample in a study of vaccination effects on CD4 cells after COVID-19. Clones were sequenced by immunoSEQ multiplex PCR, and TCRdb holds only the in-frame ones, with some missing. The sample shows tens of thousands of clones, approximately 80% of them seen only once. Their antigen targets remain unknown. ViraFEST expansion of antigen-specific CD4+ T cells with viral peptide pools preceded sequencing. Subsequent to roughly 9 days of culture, CD4+ T cells were isolated. Everyone in the study got two shots of either the BNT162b2 or mRNA-1273 vaccine. The sequences come from CD4+ T cells from PBMCs cultured with HCoV-229E spike peptides, collected after COVID-19 vaccination. The receptor source for this set is a human donor who received a COVID-19 vaccine.

The genes are TRBV18 and TRBJ1-1; no firm D call. V dropped 6 bases and J dropped 2 bases, with 10 bases sitting between them. This CDR3 comprises 13 residues. Germline V lookup: CDR1 KGHSH, CDR2 LQKENI. The CDR3 spells CASSEATNTEAFF. The CDR3, as DNA: TGTGCCAGCTCGGAGGCGACAAACACTGAAGCTTTCTTT.

The chain combines TRBV5-1 with TRBJ1-2; D unresolved. This CDR3 contains 13 residues. Trimming shortened V by 5 bases and J by 2 bases, and 10 bases separated the two germline ends. Germline loops: CDR1 SGHRS, CDR2 YFSETQ. The CDR3 region has the DNA TGCGCCAGCAGGGTGGCATTAAACTATGGCTACACCTTC. Translated, it gives CASRVALNYGYTF.

The V call is TRBV5-1, the J call TRBJ2-5; TRBD2 aligns across 7 bases. The CDR3 consists of 16 residues. The ends lost 1 base at V and 1 base at J; junction bases unmatched: 7. CDR1 is SGHRS and CDR2 is YFSETQ in the germline V gene. This CDR3 reads CASSLRTSAGQETQYF. The CDR3, as DNA: TGCGCCAGCAGCTTGAGAACTAGCGCGGGCCAAGAGACCCAGTACTTC.

The chain employs TRBV6-5 and TRBJ1-4, with a possible D match to TRBD1 (6 bases). The length of the CDR3 is 14 residues. The germline V and J ends were trimmed by 4 bases and 9 bases, with 15 bases remaining between them. The germline gives CDR1 MNHEY, CDR2 SVGAGI. The CDR3 spells CASSSTSTGKKLFF. The CDR3 bases are TGTGCCAGCAGTTCCACCTCCACAGGGAAAAAACTGTTTTTT.

The J gene is TRBJ1-2, the V gene TRBV24-1; 7 bases agree with TRBD1. Trimming took 5 bases from V and 10 from J; bases not matched to a gene: 9. This CDR3 spans 13 amino acids. Germline CDR1 and CDR2: KGHDR and SFDVKD. In DNA form, the CDR3 reads TGTGCCACCAGTGCCCCGGGACAGACCTTCTACACCTTC. It encodes CATSAPGQTFYTF.

The chain uses TRBV5-1 and TRBJ1-3; 7 nucleotides line up with TRBD1. The ends lost 0 bases at V and 0 bases at J; junction bases unmatched: 9. The CDR3 has 18 residues. CDR1 and CDR2 from the germline V gene are SGHRS and YFSETQ. For the CDR3, the DNA is TGCGCCAGCAGCTTGGGCACCGGGACAGATTTCTCTGGAAACACCATATATTTT. Its protein product is CASSLGTGTDFSGNTIYF.

This chain uses TRBV12-5 with TRBJ1-6; tentative D call: TRBD1 (5 bases). CDR1 is LGHNT and CDR2 is FRNRAP in the germline V gene. Trimming took off 1 base at V and 10 bases at J, with 11 bases between the two ends. The CDR3 consists of 14 residues. The DNA of the CDR3 is TGTGCTAGTGGTTTGGGACAGCCAGGATCACCCCTCCACTTT. This encodes CASGLGQPGSPLHF.

The table lists this clone with a few counts. The rearrangement uses TRBV11-2 and TRBJ1-1; 7 nucleotides match TRBD1. V trimming: 8 bases; J trimming: 1 base; junction bases outside the gene matches: 4. The CDR3 sequence is 13 residues long. Germline lookup yields CDR1 SGHAT and CDR2 FQNNGV. CDR3 nucleotide sequence: TGTGCCAGCCGAGGACAGGCGAACACTGAAGCTTTCTTT. Translated, it gives CASRGQANTEAFF. Together with reference TRBV11-2 and TRBJ1-1, the CDR3 gives the full variable domain: EAGVAQSPRYKIIEKRQSVAFWCNPISGHATLYWYQQILGQGPKLLIQFQNNGVVDDSQLPKDRFSAERLKGVDSTLKIQPAKLEDSAVYLCASRGQANTEAFFGQGTRLTVV.

The V gene is TRBV27, the J gene TRBJ1-2, with 7 bases fitting TRBD1. The germline gives CDR1 MNHEY, CDR2 SMNVEV (reference sequence). This CDR3 has 13 residues. V was clipped by 4 bases and J by 2 bases; unmatched bases: 1. CDR3 protein: CASSYRGNYGYTF. DNA for the CDR3: TGTGCCAGCAGTTACAGGGGAAACTATGGCTACACCTTC.

This chain links TRBV6-9 with TRBJ1-5; D gene uncertain. From germline, CDR1 is MNHGY and CDR2 SVAAGI. V was shortened by 6 bases and J by 5 bases, with 11 bases between the two germline ends. This CDR3 comprises 13 residues. CDR3 sequence reads: CASRSDLYQPQHF. In DNA, the CDR3 is TGTGCCAGCAGGTCAGACCTATATCAGCCCCAGCATTTT.

The J gene is TRBJ2-5, the V gene TRBV7-3; D gene unclear. The V end was cut by 4 bases, the J end by 4 bases, with 10 bases between. Germline V gene lookup returns CDR1 SGHTA and CDR2 FQGTGA. The CDR3 has 13 residues. CDR3 amino acids: CASSSGIGETQYF. The CDR3 nucleotides read TGTGCCAGCAGCTCAGGAATTGGAGAGACCCAGTACTTC. Variable domain in full (rest from reference TRBV7-3 and TRBJ2-5): GAGVSQTPSNKVTEKGKYVELRCDPISGHTALYWYRQSLGQGPEFLIYFQGTGAADDSGLPNDRFFAVRPEGSVSTLKIQRTERGDSAVYLCASSSGIGETQYFGPGTRLLVL.

The CDR3 DNA reads TGTGCCAGCAGCTCGCCTGGGACAGGGGGCAATCAGCCCCAGCATTTT. This translates into CASSSPGTGGNQPQHF. The rearrangement joins TRBV5-8 to TRBJ1-5; 10 positions match TRBD1. Germline V gene sequence: CDR1 SGHTS, CDR2 YDEGEE. The CDR3 runs to 16 residues. Losses at the gene ends were 3 bases for V and 2 bases for J; bases not matched to a gene: 5.

This clone was observed a few times. This rearrangement joins TRBV30 to TRBJ2-1; D is perhaps TRBD1 (6 bases). V lost 4 bases and J lost 2, with 12 bases in between. The CDR3 spans 14 residues. Germline CDR1 is GTSNPN and CDR2 is SVGIG (reference sequence). CDR3 nucleotides: TGTGCCTGGACAGGGGTGTCCCCCTACAATGAGCAGTTCTTC. Translated: CAWTGVSPYNEQFF.

This clone has more than one count but fewer than ten. V is TRBV6-5 and J is TRBJ1-2; D might be TRBD1 (5 bases). The germline V gene has CDR1 MNHEY and CDR2 SVGAGI. CDR3 size: 14 residues. V shed 5 bases and J shed 8 bases, with 18 bases lying between them. CDR3 nucleotide sequence: TGTGCCAGCAGTCCCCTTGGGGGGTCTAGAGGCTACACCTTC. This codes for CASSPLGGSRGYTF.

This chain joins TRBV4-1 and TRBJ2-3, with D perhaps assigned TRBD1 or TRBD2 (5 bases each). V was pared by 5 bases and J by 2 bases, with 8 bases between. Germline values: CDR1 MGHRA, CDR2 YSYEKL. The CDR3 has 13 residues. DNA for the CDR3: TGCGCCAGCAGCGAGGGACCCACAGATACGCAGTATTTT. This encodes CASSEGPTDTQYF.

This clone was counted a single time. The chain combines TRBV2 with TRBJ1-1; 7 bases are shared with TRBD1. Per germline, CDR1 SNHLY and CDR2 FYNNEI. Unmatched junction bases numbered 8, after V lost 6 bases and J lost 4 bases. This CDR3 contains 14 residues. CDR3 bases: TGTGCCAGCAGCGCCTTAGACAGGGTCACTGAAGCTTTCTTT. Amino acid sequence: CASSALDRVTEAFF.

The V call is TRBV4-1, the J call TRBJ2-3; TRBD1 matches at 9 bases. The CDR3 extends over 17 amino acids. Germline V CDR1 and CDR2: MGHRA, YSYEKL. Unmatched junction bases numbered 10, after V lost 3 bases and J lost 3 bases. The chain's CDR3 is CASSHDGTGNPTDTQYF. The DNA of the CDR3 is TGCGCCAGCAGCCACGATGGGACAGGGAATCCGACAGATACGCAGTATTTT.

The chain links TRBV24-1 to TRBJ1-2, with D unresolved. Germline V gene data show CDR1 as KGHDR and CDR2 as SFDVKD. This CDR3 spans 16 amino acids. The V gene lost 0 bases and the J gene lost 6 bases, with 16 bases spanning the gap. The CDR3 DNA follows: TGTGCCACCAGTGATTTGCGGTCTTCCGAACATGATGGCTACACCTTC. Translated, it gives CATSDLRSSEHDGYTF.

In this sample, this clone turned up a few times. J is TRBJ2-3 and V is TRBV7-9; D unresolved. The CDR3 is 18 amino acids. V lost 2 bases and J lost 0, with 18 bases in between. Per the germline V gene, CDR1 is SEHNR and CDR2 is FQNEAQ (reference sequence). The CDR3 DNA is TGTGCCAGCAGCTTAACTCGAGTAATGCGGATTAGCACAGATACGCAGTATTTT. This encodes CASSLTRVMRISTDTQYF. The full variable domain, completed using reference TRBV7-9 and TRBJ2-3, is DTGVSQNPRHKITKRGQNVTFRCDPISEHNRLYWYRQTLGQGPEFLTYFQNEAQLEKSRLLSDRFSAERPKGSFSTLEIQRTEQGDSAMYLCASSLTRVMRISTDTQYFGPGTRLTVL.

This clone was recorded a few times. J is TRBJ2-5 and V is TRBV2; TRBD2 matches 7 bases. Germline loops: CDR1 SNHLY, CDR2 FYNNEI. The CDR3 has 14 residues. V lost 7 bases to trimming and J lost 2 bases; unmatched junction nucleotides: 7. CDR3 sequence reads: CASTGTNRQETQYF. CDR3 sequence (DNA): TGTGCCAGCACCGGGACTAACCGACAAGAGACCCAGTACTTC.

The rearrangement links TRBV3-1 (or the pseudogene TRBV3-2) to TRBJ2-1; 13 bases match TRBD2. V dropped 3 bases and J dropped 7; count of bases not matched to a gene: 6. Germline-derived CDR1 and CDR2 are LGHDT and YNNKEL (reference sequence). CDR3 size: 16 residues. The CDR3 bases are TGTGCCAGCAGCCATGTACTAGCGGGGGGGCCGAATGAGCAGTTCTTC. The encoded protein is CASSHVLAGGPNEQFF.

V is TRBV6-5 and J is TRBJ1-1; D is uncertain. The V end was cut by 2 bases, the J end by 1 base, with 2 bases between. Germline V gene lookup returns CDR1 MNHEY and CDR2 SVGAGI. This CDR3 is 12 amino acids long. In DNA form, the CDR3 reads TGTGCCAGCAGTTACGCGAACACTGAAGCTTTCTTT. Protein sequence: CASSYANTEAFF.

This clone was seen a few times. The chain carries TRBV2 and TRBJ1-2; D gene uncertain. The CDR3 has 13 residues. V gave up 5 bases and J gave up 2 bases, with 9 bases separating them. Germline V gene lookup returns CDR1 SNHLY and CDR2 FYNNEI. This chain's CDR3 is CASSMGKNYGYTF. The CDR3 region has the DNA TGTGCCAGCAGTATGGGAAAGAACTATGGCTACACCTTC.

V usage is TRBV3-1 (or the pseudogene TRBV3-2) and J usage is TRBJ2-5; no clear D. This CDR3 contains 18 residues. Trimming pared 1 base from V and 0 bases from J, leaving 18 bases between. CDR1 is LGHDT, CDR2 YNNKEL, per germline (reference sequence). The CDR3 DNA is TGTGCCAGCAGCCAAGGGGTATCGTCCACTCCGTACCAAGAGACCCAGTACTTC. This encodes CASSQGVSSTPYQETQYF.

The chain carries TRBV19 and TRBJ1-2; D is unclear. Trimming removed 6 bases from V and 0 bases from J, with 17 bases in between. The CDR3 runs 16 residues. Germline loops: CDR1 LNHDA, CDR2 SQIVND (reference sequence). The CDR3 loop reads CASRRTIFSTNYGYTF. In DNA form, the CDR3 reads TGTGCCAGTAGACGGACGATTTTCAGTACTAACTATGGCTACACCTTC.

This clone was counted only a few times. The chain employs TRBV4-1 and TRBJ1-5; D perhaps matches TRBD1 (6 bases). The CDR3 contains 17 residues. The V end lost 0 bases, the J end lost 2 bases, and 14 bases lay between the germline ends. The germline V gene encodes CDR1 MGHRA and CDR2 YSYEKL. CDR3 region: CASSQERGHMGNQPQHF. CDR3 DNA sequence: TGCGCCAGCAGCCAAGAAAGGGGACATATGGGCAATCAGCCCCAGCATTTT.

The V and J genes are TRBV5-1 and TRBJ2-2; 13 bases agree with TRBD2. The germline gives CDR1 SGHRS, CDR2 YFSETQ. Trimming took 1 base from V and 7 from J; bases not matched to a gene: 4. The CDR3 is 16 amino acids. The CDR3 sequence is CASSLTSGGAGGELFF. The DNA of the CDR3 is TGCGCCAGCAGCTTGACTAGCGGGGGGGCCGGCGGGGAGCTGTTTTTT.